The subject of this entry is one T cell receptor beta chain. Its antigen is undetermined. Germline CDR1 is MDHEN and CDR2 is SYDVKM. The CDR3 covers 20 residues. The V segment lost 4 bases and the J segment 7 bases; nucleotides outside the gene matches: 17. The data stem from a study of T cell responses to AZD1222 COVID-19 vaccine. Study findings and constraints: Spike-specific TCR breadth and depth both grew after two AZD1222 doses.

Using immunoSEQ multiplex PCR, the repertoire was profiled, and TCRdb retains in-frame clones only, with some absent. The data contain roughly 150,000 clones, around 91% of them singletons. This TCR was sampled from an adult in good health. This chain joins TRBV28 and TRBJ2-2, with 14 bases lining up with TRBD2. The sample was peripheral blood, taken on day 0 of AZD1222 vaccination. The CDR3 sequence is CASSSPLTQTSGRAGGELFF. The CDR3 nucleotides read TGTGCCAGCAGTTCCCCTCTTACTCAGACTAGCGGGAGGGCTGGCGGGGAGCTGTTTTTT.